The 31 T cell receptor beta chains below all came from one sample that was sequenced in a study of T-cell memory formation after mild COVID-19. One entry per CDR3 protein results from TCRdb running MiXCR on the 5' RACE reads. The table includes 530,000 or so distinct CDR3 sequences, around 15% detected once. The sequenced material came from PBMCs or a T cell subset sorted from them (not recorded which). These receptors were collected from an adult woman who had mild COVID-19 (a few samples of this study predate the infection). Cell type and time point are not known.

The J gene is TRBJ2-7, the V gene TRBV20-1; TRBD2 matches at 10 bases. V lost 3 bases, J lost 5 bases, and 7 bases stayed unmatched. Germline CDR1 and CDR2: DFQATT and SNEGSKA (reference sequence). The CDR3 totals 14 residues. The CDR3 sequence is CSASFSSGSHEQYF. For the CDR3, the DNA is TGCAGTGCTAGCTTCTCTAGCGGGAGCCACGAGCAGTACTTC.

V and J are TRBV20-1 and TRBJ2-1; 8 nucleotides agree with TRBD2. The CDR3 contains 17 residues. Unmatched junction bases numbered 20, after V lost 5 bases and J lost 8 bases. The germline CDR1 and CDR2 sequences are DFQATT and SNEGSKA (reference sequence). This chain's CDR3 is CSAGQFSGLVGGDEQFF. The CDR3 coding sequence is TGCAGTGCTGGTCAATTTTCCGGACTAGTCGGGGGGGATGAGCAGTTCTTC.

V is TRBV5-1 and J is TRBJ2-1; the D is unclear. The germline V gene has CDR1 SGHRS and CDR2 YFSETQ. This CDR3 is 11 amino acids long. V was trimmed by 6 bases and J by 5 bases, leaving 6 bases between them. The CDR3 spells CASNRNNEQFF. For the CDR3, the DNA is TGCGCCAGCAACAGAAACAATGAGCAGTTCTTC.

CDR3 residues: CASSFARESYEQYF. The CDR3 DNA follows: TGTGCCAGCAGCTTCGCCAGGGAGAGCTACGAGCAGTACTTC. The chain uses TRBV7-9 and TRBJ2-7; TRBD1 or TRBD2 may be the D gene (5 bases each). The germline CDR1 and CDR2 sequences are SEHNR and FQNEAQ (reference sequence). The CDR3 has 14 residues. The ends were cut back, 3 bases at V and 3 bases at J, with 12 bases in the middle. Full variable domain (missing parts from reference TRBV7-9 and TRBJ2-7): DTGVSQNPRHKITKRGQNVTFRCDPISEHNRLYWYRQTLGQGPEFLTYFQNEAQLEKSRLLSDRFSAERPKGSFSTLEIQRTEQGDSAMYLCASSFARESYEQYFGPGTRLTVT.

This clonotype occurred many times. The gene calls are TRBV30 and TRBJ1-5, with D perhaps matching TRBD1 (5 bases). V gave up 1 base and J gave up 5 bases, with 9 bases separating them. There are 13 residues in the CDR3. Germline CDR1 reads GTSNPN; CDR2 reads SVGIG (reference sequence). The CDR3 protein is CAWSGGLYQPQHF. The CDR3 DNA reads TGTGCCTGGAGTGGGGGACTCTATCAGCCCCAGCATTTT.

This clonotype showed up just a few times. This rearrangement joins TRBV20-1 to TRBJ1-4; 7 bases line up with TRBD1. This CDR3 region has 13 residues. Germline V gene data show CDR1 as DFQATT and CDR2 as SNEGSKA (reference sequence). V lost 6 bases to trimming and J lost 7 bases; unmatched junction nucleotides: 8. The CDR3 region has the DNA TGCAGTGCCCGGGACAGCCTGGCTGAAAAACTGTTTTTT. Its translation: CSARDSLAEKLFF.

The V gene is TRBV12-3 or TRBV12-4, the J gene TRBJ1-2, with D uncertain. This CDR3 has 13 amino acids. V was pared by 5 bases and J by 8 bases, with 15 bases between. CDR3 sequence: CASSTPGRWGYTF. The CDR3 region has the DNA TGTGCCAGCAGTACCCCCGGGCGCTGGGGCTACACCTTC.

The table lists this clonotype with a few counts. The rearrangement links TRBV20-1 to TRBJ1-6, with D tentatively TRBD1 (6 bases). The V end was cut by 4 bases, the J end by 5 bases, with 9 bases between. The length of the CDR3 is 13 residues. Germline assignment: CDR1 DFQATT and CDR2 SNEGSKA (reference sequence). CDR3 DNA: TGCAGTGCTATGGACAGAGATAATTCACCCCTCCACTTT. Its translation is CSAMDRDNSPLHF.

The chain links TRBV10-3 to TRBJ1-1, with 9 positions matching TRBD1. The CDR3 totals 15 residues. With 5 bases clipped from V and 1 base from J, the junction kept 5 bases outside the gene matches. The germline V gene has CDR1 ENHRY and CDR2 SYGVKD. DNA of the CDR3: TGTGCCATCAGTACCCCGGGACAGGGGAACACTGAAGCTTTCTTT. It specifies CAISTPGQGNTEAFF.

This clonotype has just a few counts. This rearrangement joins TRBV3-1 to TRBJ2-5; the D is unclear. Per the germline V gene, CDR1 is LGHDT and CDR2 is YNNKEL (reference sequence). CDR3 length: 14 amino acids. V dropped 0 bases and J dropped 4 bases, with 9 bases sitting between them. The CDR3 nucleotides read TGTGCCAGCAGCCAAGAGGGTTTTAGAGAGACCCAGTACTTC. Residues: CASSQEGFRETQYF.

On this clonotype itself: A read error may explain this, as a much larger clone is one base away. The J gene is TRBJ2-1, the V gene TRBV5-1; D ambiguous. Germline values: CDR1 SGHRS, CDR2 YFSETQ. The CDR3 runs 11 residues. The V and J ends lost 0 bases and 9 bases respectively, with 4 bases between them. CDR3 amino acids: CASSLAIEQFF. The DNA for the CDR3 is TGCGCCAGCAGCTTGGCCATTGAGCAGTTCTTC.

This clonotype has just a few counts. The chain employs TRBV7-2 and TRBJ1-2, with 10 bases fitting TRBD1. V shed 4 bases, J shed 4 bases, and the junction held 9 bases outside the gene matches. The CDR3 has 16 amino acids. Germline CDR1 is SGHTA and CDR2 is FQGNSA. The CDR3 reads CASSSGQGFFIYGYTF. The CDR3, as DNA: TGTGCCAGCAGCTCGGGACAGGGGTTTTTTATCTATGGCTACACCTTC. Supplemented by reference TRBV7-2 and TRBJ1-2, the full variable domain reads GAGVSQSPSNKVTEKGKDVELRCDPISGHTALYWYRQSLGQGLEFLIYFQGNSAPDKSGLPSDRFSAERTGGSVSTLTIQRTQQEDSAVYLCASSSGQGFFIYGYTFGSGTRLTVV.

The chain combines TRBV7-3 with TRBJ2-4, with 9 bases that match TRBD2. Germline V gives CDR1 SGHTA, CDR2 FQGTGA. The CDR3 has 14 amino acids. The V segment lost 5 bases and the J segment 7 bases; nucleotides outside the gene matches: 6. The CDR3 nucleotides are TGTGCCAGCAGCCCCTCTAGCGGGGTGAACATTCAGTACTTC. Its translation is CASSPSSGVNIQYF.

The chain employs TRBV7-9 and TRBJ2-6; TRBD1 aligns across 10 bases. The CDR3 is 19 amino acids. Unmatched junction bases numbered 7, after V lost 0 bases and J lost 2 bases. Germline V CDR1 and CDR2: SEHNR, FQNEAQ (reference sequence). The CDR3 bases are TGTGCCAGCAGCTTAGCCCTCTGGGACAGGGGAACTGGGGCCAACGTCCTGACTTTC. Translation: CASSLALWDRGTGANVLTF. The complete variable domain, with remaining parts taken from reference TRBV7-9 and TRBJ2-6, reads DTGVSQNPRHKITKRGQNVTFRCDPISEHNRLYWYRQTLGQGPEFLTYFQNEAQLEKSRLLSDRFSAERPKGSFSTLEIQRTEQGDSAMYLCASSLALWDRGTGANVLTFGAGSRLTVL.

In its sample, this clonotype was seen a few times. DNA for the CDR3: TGCGCCAGCAGCCAAGATCCCGGAACTGGTCCCGGGGAGCTGTTTTTT. Its protein is CASSQDPGTGPGELFF. V and J are TRBV4-3 and TRBJ2-2; D unclear. CDR1 and CDR2 (germline): LGHNA, YSLEER. V was shortened by 0 bases and J by 6 bases, with 14 bases between the two germline ends. The CDR3 covers 16 residues.

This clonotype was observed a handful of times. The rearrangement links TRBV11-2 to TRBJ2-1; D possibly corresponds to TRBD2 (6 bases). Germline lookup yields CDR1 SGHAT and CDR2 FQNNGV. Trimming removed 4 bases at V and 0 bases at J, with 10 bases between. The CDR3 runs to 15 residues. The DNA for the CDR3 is TGTGCCAGCAGCTCGGAGGGCAGCTCCTACAATGAGCAGTTCTTC. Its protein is CASSSEGSSYNEQFF.

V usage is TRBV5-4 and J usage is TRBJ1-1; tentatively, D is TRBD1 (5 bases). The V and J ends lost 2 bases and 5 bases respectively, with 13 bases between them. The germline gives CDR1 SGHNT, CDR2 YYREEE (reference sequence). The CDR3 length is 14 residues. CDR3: CASSLGGVMTEAFF. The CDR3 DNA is TGTGCCAGCAGCTTAGGAGGGGTGATGACTGAAGCTTTCTTT.

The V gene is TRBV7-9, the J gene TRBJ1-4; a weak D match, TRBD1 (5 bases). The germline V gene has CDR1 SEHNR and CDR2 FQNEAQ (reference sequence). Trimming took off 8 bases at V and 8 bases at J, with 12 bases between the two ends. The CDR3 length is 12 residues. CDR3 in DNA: TGTGCCAGCTCCGACAGACGGGAAAAACTGTTTTTT. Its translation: CASSDRREKLFF.

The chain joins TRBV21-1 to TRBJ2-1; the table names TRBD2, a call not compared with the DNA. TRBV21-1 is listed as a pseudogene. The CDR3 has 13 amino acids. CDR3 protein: CASSPTKNNEQFF. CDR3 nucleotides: TGTGCCAGCAGCCCGACTAAAAACAATGAGCAGTTCTTC.

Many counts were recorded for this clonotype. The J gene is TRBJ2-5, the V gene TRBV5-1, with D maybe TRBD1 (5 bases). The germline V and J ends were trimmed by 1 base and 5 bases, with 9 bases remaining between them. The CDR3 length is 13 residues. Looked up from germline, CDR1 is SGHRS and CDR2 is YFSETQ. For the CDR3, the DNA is TGCGCCAGCAGCTTGAGGGGAAAGGAGACCCAGTACTTC. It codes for CASSLRGKETQYF.

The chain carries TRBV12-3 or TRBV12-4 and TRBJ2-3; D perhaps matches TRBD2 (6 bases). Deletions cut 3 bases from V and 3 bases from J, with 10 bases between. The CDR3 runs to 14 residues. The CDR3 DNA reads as TGTGCCAGCAGTTTCTGGGGGGAGACAGATACGCAGTATTTT. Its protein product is CASSFWGETDTQYF.

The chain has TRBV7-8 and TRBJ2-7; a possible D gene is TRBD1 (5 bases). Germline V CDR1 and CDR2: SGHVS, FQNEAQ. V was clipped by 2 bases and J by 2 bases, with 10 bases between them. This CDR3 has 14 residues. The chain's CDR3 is CASSLYQGTYEQYF. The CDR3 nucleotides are TGTGCCAGCAGCTTATACCAGGGAACCTACGAGCAGTACTTC.

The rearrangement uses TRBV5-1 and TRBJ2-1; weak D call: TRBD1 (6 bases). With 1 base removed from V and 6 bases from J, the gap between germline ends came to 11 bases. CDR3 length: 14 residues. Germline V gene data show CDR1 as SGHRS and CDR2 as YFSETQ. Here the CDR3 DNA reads TGCGCCAGCAGCTTGTCACAGGGTATCAATGAGCAGTTCTTC. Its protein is CASSLSQGINEQFF.

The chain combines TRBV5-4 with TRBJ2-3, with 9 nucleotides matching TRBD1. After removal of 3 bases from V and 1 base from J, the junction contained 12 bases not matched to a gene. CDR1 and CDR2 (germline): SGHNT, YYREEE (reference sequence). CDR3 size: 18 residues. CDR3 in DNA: TGTGCCAGCAGCTCGAAGATTTCCAGGACAGGGGGCACAGATACGCAGTATTTT. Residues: CASSSKISRTGGTDTQYF.

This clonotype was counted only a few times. CDR3 DNA: TGTGCCAGCAGGGGACAGTTCTATGGCTACACCTTC. Translation gives CASRGQFYGYTF. The V and J genes are TRBV28 and TRBJ1-2, with 7 bases matching TRBD1. The CDR3 has 12 residues. V shed 6 bases, J shed 4 bases, and the junction held 2 bases outside the gene matches. Germline V gene lookup returns CDR1 MDHEN and CDR2 SYDVKM.

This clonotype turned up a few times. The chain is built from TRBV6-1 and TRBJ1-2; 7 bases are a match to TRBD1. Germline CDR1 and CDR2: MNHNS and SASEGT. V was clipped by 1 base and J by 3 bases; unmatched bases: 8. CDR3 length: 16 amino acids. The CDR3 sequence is CASSEVGHRGYYGYTF. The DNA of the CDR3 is TGTGCCAGCAGTGAAGTTGGGCACAGGGGCTACTATGGCTACACCTTC.

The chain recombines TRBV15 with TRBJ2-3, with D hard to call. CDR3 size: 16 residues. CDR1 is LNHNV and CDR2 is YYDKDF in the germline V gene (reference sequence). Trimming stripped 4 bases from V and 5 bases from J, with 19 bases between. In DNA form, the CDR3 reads TGTGCCACCAGCACCGATGGGGTTAGTTCTGAAGATACGCAGTATTTT. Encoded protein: CATSTDGVSSEDTQYF.

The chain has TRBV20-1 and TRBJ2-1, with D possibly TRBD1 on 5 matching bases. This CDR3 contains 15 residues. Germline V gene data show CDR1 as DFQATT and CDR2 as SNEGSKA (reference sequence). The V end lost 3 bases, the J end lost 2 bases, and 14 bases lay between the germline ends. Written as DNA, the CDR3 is TGCAGTGCTAGTGGTGGACAAAGCGCCTACAATGAGCAGTTCTTC. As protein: CSASGGQSAYNEQFF.

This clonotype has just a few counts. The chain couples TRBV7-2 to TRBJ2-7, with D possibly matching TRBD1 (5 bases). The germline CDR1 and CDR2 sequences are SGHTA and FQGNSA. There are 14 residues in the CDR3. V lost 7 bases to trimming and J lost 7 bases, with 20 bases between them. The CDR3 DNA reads TGTGCCAGCAATATACCGGGCTCACCAGGGGAGCAGTACTTC. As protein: CASNIPGSPGEQYF. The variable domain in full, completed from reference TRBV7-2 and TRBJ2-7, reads GAGVSQSPSNKVTEKGKDVELRCDPISGHTALYWYRQSLGQGLEFLIYFQGNSAPDKSGLPSDRFSAERTGGSVSTLTIQRTQQEDSAVYLCASNIPGSPGEQYFGPGTRLTVT.

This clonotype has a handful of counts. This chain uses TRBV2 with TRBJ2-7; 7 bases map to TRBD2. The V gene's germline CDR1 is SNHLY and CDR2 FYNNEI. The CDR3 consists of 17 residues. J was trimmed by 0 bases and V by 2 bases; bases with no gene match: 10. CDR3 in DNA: TGTGCCAGCAGTGAATTTAAGGCGGGAGTCCCCTCCTACGAGCAGTACTTC. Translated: CASSEFKAGVPSYEQYF.

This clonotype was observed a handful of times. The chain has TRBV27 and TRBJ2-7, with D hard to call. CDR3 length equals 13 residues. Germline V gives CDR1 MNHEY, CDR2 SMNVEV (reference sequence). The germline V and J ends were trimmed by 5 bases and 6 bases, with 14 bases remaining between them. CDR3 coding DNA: TGTGCCAGCAGTACTCGAAAAGGACGCGAGCAGTACTTC. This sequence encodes CASSTRKGREQYF.